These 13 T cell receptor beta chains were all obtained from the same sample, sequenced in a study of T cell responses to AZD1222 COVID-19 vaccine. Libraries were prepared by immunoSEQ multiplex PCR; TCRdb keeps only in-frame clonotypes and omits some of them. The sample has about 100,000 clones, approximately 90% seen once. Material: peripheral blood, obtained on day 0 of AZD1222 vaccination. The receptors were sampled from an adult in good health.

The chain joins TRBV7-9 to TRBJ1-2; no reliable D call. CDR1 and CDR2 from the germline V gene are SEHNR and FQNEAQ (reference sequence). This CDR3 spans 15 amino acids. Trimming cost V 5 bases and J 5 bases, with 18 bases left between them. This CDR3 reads CASSPWLPTGYGYTF. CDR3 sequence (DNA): TGTGCCAGCAGCCCGTGGTTGCCTACTGGGTATGGCTACACCTTC.

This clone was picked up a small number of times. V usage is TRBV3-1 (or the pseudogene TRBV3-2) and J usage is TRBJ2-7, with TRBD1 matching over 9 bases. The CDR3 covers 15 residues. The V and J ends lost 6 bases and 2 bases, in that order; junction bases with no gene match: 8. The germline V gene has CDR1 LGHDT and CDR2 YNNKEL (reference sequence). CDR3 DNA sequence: TGTGCCAGCAGTTCACCGGGACAGGGAACCTACGAGCAGTACTTC. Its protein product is CASSSPGQGTYEQYF.

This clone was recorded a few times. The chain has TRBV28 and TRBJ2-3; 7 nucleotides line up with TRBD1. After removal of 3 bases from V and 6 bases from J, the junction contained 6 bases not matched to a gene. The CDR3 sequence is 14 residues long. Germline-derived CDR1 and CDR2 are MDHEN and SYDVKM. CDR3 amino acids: CASSFGQGVDTQYF. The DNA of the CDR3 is TGTGCCAGCAGTTTTGGGCAGGGGGTTGATACGCAGTATTTT.

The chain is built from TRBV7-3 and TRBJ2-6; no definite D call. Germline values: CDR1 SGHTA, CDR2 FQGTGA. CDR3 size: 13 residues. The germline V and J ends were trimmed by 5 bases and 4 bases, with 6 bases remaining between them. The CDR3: CASSATGANVLTF. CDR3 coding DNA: TGTGCCAGCAGCGCAACAGGGGCCAACGTCCTGACTTTC.

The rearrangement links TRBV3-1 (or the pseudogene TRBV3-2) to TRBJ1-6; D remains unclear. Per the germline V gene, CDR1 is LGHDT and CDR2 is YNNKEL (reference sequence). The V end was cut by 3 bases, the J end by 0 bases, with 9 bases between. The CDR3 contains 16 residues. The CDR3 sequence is CASSHKLSSYNSPLHF. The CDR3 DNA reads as TGTGCCAGCAGCCATAAGTTGAGCTCCTATAATTCACCCCTCCACTTT.

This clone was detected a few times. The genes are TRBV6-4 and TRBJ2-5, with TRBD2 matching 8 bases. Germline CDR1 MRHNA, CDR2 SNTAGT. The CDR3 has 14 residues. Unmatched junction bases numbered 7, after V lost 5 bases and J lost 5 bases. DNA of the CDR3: TGTGCCAGCAGTCCCGGGGGGGCCTCGGAGACCCAGTACTTC. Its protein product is CASSPGGASETQYF.

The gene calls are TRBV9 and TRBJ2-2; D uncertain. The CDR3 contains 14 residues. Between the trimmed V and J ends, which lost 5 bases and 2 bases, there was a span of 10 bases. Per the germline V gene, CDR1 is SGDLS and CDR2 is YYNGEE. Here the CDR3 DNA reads TGTGCCAGCAGTGGACGGCTAAACACCGGGGAGCTGTTTTTT. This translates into CASSGRLNTGELFF.

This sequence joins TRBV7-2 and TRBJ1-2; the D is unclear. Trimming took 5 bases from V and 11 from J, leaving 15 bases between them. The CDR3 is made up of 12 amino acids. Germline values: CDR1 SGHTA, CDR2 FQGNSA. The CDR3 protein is CASSAPGRWYTF. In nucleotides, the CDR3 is TGTGCCAGCAGCGCCCCCGGAAGATGGTACACCTTC. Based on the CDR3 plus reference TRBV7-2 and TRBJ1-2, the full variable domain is GAGVSQSPSNKVTEKGKDVELRCDPISGHTALYWYRQSLGQGLEFLIYFQGNSAPDKSGLPSDRFSAERTGGSVSTLTIQRTQQEDSAVYLCASSAPGRWYTFGSGTRLTVV.

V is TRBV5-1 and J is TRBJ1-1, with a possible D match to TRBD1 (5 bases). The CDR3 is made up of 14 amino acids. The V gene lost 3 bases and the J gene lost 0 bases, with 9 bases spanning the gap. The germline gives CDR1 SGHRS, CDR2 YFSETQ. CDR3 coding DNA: TGCGCCAGCAGCTCGCAGACAGTGAACACTGAAGCTTTCTTT. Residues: CASSSQTVNTEAFF.

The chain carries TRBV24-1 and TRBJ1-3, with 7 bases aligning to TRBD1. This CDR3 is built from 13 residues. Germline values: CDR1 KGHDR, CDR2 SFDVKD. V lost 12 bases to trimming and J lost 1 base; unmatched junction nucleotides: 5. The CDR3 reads CAASTGSGNTIYF. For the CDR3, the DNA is TGTGCCGCCTCGACAGGGTCTGGAAACACCATATATTTT.

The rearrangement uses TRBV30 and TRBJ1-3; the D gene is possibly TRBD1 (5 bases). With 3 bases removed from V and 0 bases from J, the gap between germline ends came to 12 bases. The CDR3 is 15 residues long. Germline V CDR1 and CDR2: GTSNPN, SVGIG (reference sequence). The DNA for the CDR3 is TGTGCCTGGAGCGCTTGGGACGGCTCTGGAAACACCATATATTTT. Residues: CAWSAWDGSGNTIYF.

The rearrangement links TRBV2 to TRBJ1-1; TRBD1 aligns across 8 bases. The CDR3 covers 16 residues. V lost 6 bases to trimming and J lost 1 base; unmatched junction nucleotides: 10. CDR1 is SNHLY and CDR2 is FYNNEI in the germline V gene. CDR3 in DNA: TGTGCCAGCAGGTTTGACAGGGGTCGGACGAACACTGAAGCTTTCTTT. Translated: CASRFDRGRTNTEAFF.

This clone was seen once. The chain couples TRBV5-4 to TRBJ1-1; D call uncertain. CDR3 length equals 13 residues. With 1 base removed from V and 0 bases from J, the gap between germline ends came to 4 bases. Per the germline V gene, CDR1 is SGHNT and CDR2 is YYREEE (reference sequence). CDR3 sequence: CASSLTVNTEAFF. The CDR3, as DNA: TGTGCCAGCAGCTTGACAGTGAACACTGAAGCTTTCTTT.